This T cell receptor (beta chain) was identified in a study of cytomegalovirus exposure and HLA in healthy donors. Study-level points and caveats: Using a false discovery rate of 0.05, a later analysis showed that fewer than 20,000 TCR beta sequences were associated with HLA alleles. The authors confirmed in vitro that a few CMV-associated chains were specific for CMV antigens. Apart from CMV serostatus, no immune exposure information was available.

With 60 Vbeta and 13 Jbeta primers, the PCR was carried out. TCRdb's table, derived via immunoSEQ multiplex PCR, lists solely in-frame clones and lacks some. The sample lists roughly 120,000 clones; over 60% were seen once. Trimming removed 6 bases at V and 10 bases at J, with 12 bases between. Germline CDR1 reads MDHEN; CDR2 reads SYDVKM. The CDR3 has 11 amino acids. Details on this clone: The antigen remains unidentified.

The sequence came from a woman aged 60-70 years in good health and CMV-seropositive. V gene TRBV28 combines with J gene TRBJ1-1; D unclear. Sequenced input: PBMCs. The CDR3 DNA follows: TGTGCCAGCAGCCAGACTCGGGGAGCTTTCTTT. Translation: CASSQTRGAFF.